These 27 T cell receptor beta chains originate from one sample sequenced in a study of PD-L1 blockade in urothelial cancer (dated by TCRdb to 2016 to 2017). Library preparation was by the immunoSEQ multiplex PCR assay. The table comes from immuneACCESS by way of TCRdb, which keeps in-frame sequences with V and J called. Part of the clones is missing from these tables; in studies checked, under half for an unresolved V gene and the rest for unknown reasons. A total of about 45,000 clones appear in this sample, roughly four fifths of them only once. The ten top clones hold about 13% of the sample. In light of the paper, this sample's time point label describes: peripheral blood 6 weeks after treatment start. This specimen consisted of PBMCs, obtained around atezolizumab (anti-PD-L1) treatment. These receptors came from a man between 60 and 70 years old with urothelial cancer.

The chain recombines TRBV15 with TRBJ2-5, with TRBD1 identical over 9 bases. Germline-derived CDR1 and CDR2 are LNHNV and YYDKDF (reference sequence). The CDR3 runs 15 residues. With V trimmed by 3 bases and J by 3 bases, 5 bases remained unmatched. Here the CDR3 DNA reads TGTGCCACCAGCAGTCCGGGACAGGGAGAAGAGACCCAGTACTTC. It specifies CATSSPGQGEETQYF.

The V gene is TRBV28, the J gene TRBJ1-1; TRBD1 matches 11 bases. This CDR3 has 15 residues. With 5 bases clipped from V and 6 bases from J, the junction kept 8 bases outside the gene matches. The germline gives CDR1 MDHEN, CDR2 SYDVKM. DNA for the CDR3: TGTGCCAGCAGTAGACCGGGACAGGGGGTTCCTGAAGCTTTCTTT. Translation: CASSRPGQGVPEAFF.

This sequence joins TRBV19 and TRBJ2-6; a possible D gene is TRBD2 (5 bases). The V gene lost 2 bases and the J gene lost 3 bases, with 8 bases spanning the gap. CDR1 LNHDA and CDR2 SQIVND come from the germline V gene (reference sequence). The length of the CDR3 is 15 residues. The CDR3 nucleotides are TGTGCCAGTAGTATATTACGGGGTGGGGCCAACGTCCTGACTTTC. Protein: CASSILRGGANVLTF.

The chain links TRBV10-3 to TRBJ2-5, with 12 nucleotides matching TRBD2. The CDR3 runs 15 residues. The junction had 3 bases not matched to a gene; V was cut back by 2 bases and J by 5 bases. The germline V gene has CDR1 ENHRY and CDR2 SYGVKD. This CDR3 is CAISEPTSGSETQYF. The CDR3, as DNA: TGTGCCATCAGTGAGCCGACTAGCGGGAGTGAGACCCAGTACTTC.

The rearrangement uses TRBV4-3 and TRBJ2-7, with D perhaps matching TRBD2 (6 bases). Trimming stripped 6 bases from V and 0 bases from J, with 12 bases between. Germline V gene sequence: CDR1 LGHNA, CDR2 YSLEER. CDR3 length: 14 amino acids. CDR3 DNA sequence: TGCGCCAGCAGGCAGGGACTTGGCTCCTACGAGCAGTACTTC. Residues: CASRQGLGSYEQYF.

V gene TRBV5-1 combines with J gene TRBJ1-1; D is possibly TRBD1 (6 bases). Germline CDR1 and CDR2: SGHRS and YFSETQ. The CDR3 totals 15 residues. V lost 0 bases and J 6 bases, leaving 15 bases between the germline ends. The CDR3 nucleotides are TGCGCCAGCAGCTTGGAAGGGGGTTTGGACCCTGAAGCTTTCTTT. As protein: CASSLEGGLDPEAFF. The entire variable domain, with the rest obtained from reference TRBV5-1 and TRBJ1-1, is as follows: KAGVTQTPRYLIKTRGQQVTLSCSPISGHRSVSWYQQTPGQGLQFLFEYFSETQRNKGNFPGRFSGRQFSNSRSEMNVSTLELGDSALYLCASSLEGGLDPEAFFGQGTRLTVV.

The CDR3 spells CASSPPRALETQYF. The CDR3 DNA follows: TGCGCCAGCAGCCCCCCGCGGGCACTAGAGACCCAGTACTTC. The rearrangement links TRBV4-1 to TRBJ2-5; a possible D gene is TRBD2 (5 bases). V was trimmed by 4 bases and J by 4 bases, leaving 13 bases between them. The V gene's germline CDR1 is MGHRA and CDR2 YSYEKL. This CDR3 has 14 amino acids.

The chain carries TRBV4-3 and TRBJ2-7; D possibly corresponds to TRBD1 (6 bases). Germline V gives CDR1 LGHNA, CDR2 YSLEER. This CDR3 spans 16 amino acids. With 3 bases removed from V and 2 bases from J, the gap between germline ends came to 17 bases. CDR3: CASSHSATGEAYEQYF. The DNA of the CDR3 is TGCGCCAGCAGCCACTCCGCGACAGGCGAAGCCTACGAGCAGTACTTC.

This rearrangement joins TRBV7-8 to TRBJ2-7, with D possibly being TRBD2 (6 bases). The V gene's germline CDR1 is SGHVS and CDR2 FQNEAQ. The CDR3 runs to 15 residues. Trimming removed 1 base from V and 1 base from J, with 11 bases in between. CDR3 amino acids: CASSLGFAGSYEQYF. For the CDR3, the DNA is TGTGCCAGCAGCTTAGGTTTTGCGGGGTCCTACGAGCAGTACTTC.

In this sample, this clone turned up once. V is TRBV6-5 and J is TRBJ2-5, with D uncertain. Trimming took off 4 bases at V and 2 bases at J, with 11 bases between the two ends. The CDR3 totals 14 residues. The germline gives CDR1 MNHEY, CDR2 SVGAGI. CDR3 loop: CASSFNLVQETQYF. CDR3 sequence (DNA): TGTGCCAGCAGTTTCAATTTAGTTCAAGAGACCCAGTACTTC.

This chain links TRBV5-1 with TRBJ2-3, with D possibly matching TRBD2 (5 bases). Germline lookup yields CDR1 SGHRS and CDR2 YFSETQ. The CDR3 totals 12 residues. With 3 bases removed from V and 5 bases from J, the gap between germline ends came to 7 bases. CDR3 in DNA: TGCGCCAGCAGCTCAGAGGGAGATACGCAGTATTTT. Protein sequence: CASSSEGDTQYF.

CDR3: CASSVERSGETQYF. CDR3 DNA: TGTGCCAGCAGCGTAGAGCGTAGCGGGGAGACCCAGTACTTC. The chain employs TRBV9 and TRBJ2-5, with 7 bases matching TRBD2. This CDR3 has 14 amino acids. Per the germline V gene, CDR1 is SGDLS and CDR2 is YYNGEE. The trim removed 0 bases at V and 5 bases at J, leaving 4 bases unmatched.

In this sample, this clone turned up a few times. The chain employs TRBV5-1 and TRBJ1-5; possible D gene TRBD1, 6 bases. Trimming left V 4 bases short and J 5 bases short, with 13 bases between. In germline, CDR1 is SGHRS, CDR2 YFSETQ. There are 14 residues in the CDR3. The CDR3 nucleotides are TGCGCCAGCAGCGAAGGACAGTTTGATCAGCCCCAGCATTTT. Its protein product is CASSEGQFDQPQHF.

The genes are TRBV20-1 and TRBJ2-7; tentatively, D is TRBD1 (5 bases). Trimming cost V 0 bases and J 8 bases, with 5 bases left between them. This CDR3 comprises 10 residues. Germline CDR1 reads DFQATT; CDR2 reads SNEGSKA (reference sequence). For the CDR3, the DNA is TGCAGTGCTAGAGAGGGGCAGCAGTACTTC. This translates into CSAREGQQYF.

The chain employs TRBV5-6 and TRBJ1-5, with D hard to call. The CDR3 runs 15 residues. From germline, CDR1 is SGHDT and CDR2 YYEEEE. V was clipped by 4 bases and J by 0 bases, with 11 bases between them. CDR3 coding DNA: TGTGCCAGCAGCACCCGGGGTCCTAGCAATCAGCCCCAGCATTTT. It translates to CASSTRGPSNQPQHF. The full variable domain, with the rest looked up from reference TRBV5-6 and TRBJ1-5, is DAGVTQSPTHLIKTRGQQVTLRCSPKSGHDTVSWYQQALGQGPQFIFQYYEEEERQRGNFPDRFSGHQFPNYSSELNVNALLLGDSALYLCASSTRGPSNQPQHFGDGTRLSIL.

The V gene is TRBV5-6, the J gene TRBJ1-1; 11 bases agree with TRBD1. V was pared by 3 bases and J by 5 bases, with 3 bases of the junction left unmatched. This CDR3 comprises 14 residues. CDR1 SGHDT and CDR2 YYEEEE come from the germline V gene. The CDR3 is CASSWGQGGTEAFF. As DNA, the CDR3 is TGTGCCAGCAGCTGGGGACAGGGGGGAACTGAAGCTTTCTTT.

V is TRBV6-5 and J is TRBJ2-2; possibly TRBD2 for D (6 bases). Trimming took off 6 bases at V and 3 bases at J, with 14 bases between the two ends. Germline lookup yields CDR1 MNHEY and CDR2 SVGAGI. This CDR3 is 15 amino acids long. CDR3 region: CASRPRAGYTGELFF. The DNA for the CDR3 is TGTGCCAGCAGGCCCCGGGCGGGATACACCGGGGAGCTGTTTTTT.

This clone was seen only a few times. The rearrangement links TRBV27 to TRBJ1-2; D is possibly TRBD1 (5 bases). Trimming left V 2 bases short and J 7 bases short, with 17 bases between. Germline V gene data show CDR1 as MNHEY and CDR2 as SMNVEV (reference sequence). CDR3 length: 15 residues. CDR3 residues: CASSLNPGTPSGYTF. DNA of the CDR3: TGTGCCAGCAGTTTAAATCCAGGGACTCCGTCTGGCTACACCTTC.

The chain combines TRBV28 with TRBJ1-2; a possible D gene is TRBD1 (6 bases). The CDR3 covers 15 residues. Trimming cost V 6 bases and J 8 bases, with 22 bases left between them. CDR1 is MDHEN, CDR2 SYDVKM, per germline. The CDR3 reads CASSELGAYQGGYTF. DNA for the CDR3: TGTGCCAGCAGCGAACTGGGGGCCTACCAAGGAGGCTACACCTTC.

This chain links TRBV12-5 with TRBJ2-1; the D gene is possibly TRBD2 (5 bases). There are 14 residues in the CDR3. The V gene lost 3 bases and the J gene lost 4 bases, with 10 bases spanning the gap. Germline CDR1 reads LGHNT; CDR2 reads FRNRAP. CDR3 nucleotide sequence: TGTGCTAGTGGTTTAGCGGCCAAGTACAATGAGCAGTTCTTC. Translating gives CASGLAAKYNEQFF.

This chain links TRBV6-5 with TRBJ2-3, with 7 bases that match TRBD1. Germline V gene sequence: CDR1 MNHEY, CDR2 SVGAGI. V lost 7 bases to trimming and J lost 1 base; unmatched junction nucleotides: 5. This CDR3 is 14 amino acids long. In nucleotides, the CDR3 is TGTGCCAGCACTCCAACAGGGGGCACAGATACGCAGTATTTT. Translated: CASTPTGGTDTQYF.

The chain links TRBV7-8 to TRBJ2-7; 9 nucleotides line up with TRBD1. V was pared by 0 bases and J by 3 bases, with 3 bases of the junction left unmatched. The CDR3 covers 15 residues. Germline CDR1 SGHVS, CDR2 FQNEAQ. CDR3 DNA sequence: TGTGCCAGCAGCTTAGCGGGGACAGGGATCTACGAGCAGTACTTC. Translation gives CASSLAGTGIYEQYF.

Only one count was recorded for this clone. The gene calls are TRBV28 and TRBJ2-3; 7 bases agree with TRBD1. The germline V gene has CDR1 MDHEN and CDR2 SYDVKM. This CDR3 contains 14 residues. The V and J ends lost 2 bases and 3 bases, in that order; junction bases with no gene match: 2. In nucleotides, the CDR3 is TGTGCCAGCAGTTTAGGCAGGGGGACAGATACGCAGTATTTT. Protein: CASSLGRGTDTQYF.

The chain has TRBV5-1 and TRBJ1-4; D is unresolved. CDR1 SGHRS and CDR2 YFSETQ come from the germline V gene. With 2 bases removed from V and 0 bases from J, the gap between germline ends came to 8 bases. This CDR3 contains 15 residues. The CDR3 nucleotides read TGCGCCAGCAGCTTCGGGAGTGCAACTAATGAAAAACTGTTTTTT. Amino acid sequence: CASSFGSATNEKLFF.

This clone is labeled medium-sized (0.01 to 0.1%). This chain joins TRBV19 and TRBJ1-1; the D gene is possibly TRBD1 (5 bases). Germline V lookup: CDR1 LNHDA, CDR2 SQIVND (reference sequence). The CDR3 has 14 amino acids. Trimming left V 7 bases short and J 2 bases short, with 14 bases between. The CDR3 DNA reads TGTGCCAGTACCCCCGGTAGGGGAAACACTGAAGCTTTCTTT. Translating it yields CASTPGRGNTEAFF.

The DNA for the CDR3 is TGTGCCAGCTCAATAGAGGTGAACACTGAAGCTTTCTTT. This encodes CASSIEVNTEAFF. The genes are TRBV18 and TRBJ1-1; no clear D. Trimming stripped 5 bases from V and 0 bases from J, with 7 bases between. Germline assignment: CDR1 KGHSH and CDR2 LQKENI. The CDR3 consists of 13 residues.

The chain joins TRBV19 to TRBJ1-2; D is undetermined. Germline V CDR1 and CDR2: LNHDA, SQIVND (reference sequence). V lost 5 bases to trimming and J lost 0 bases, with 13 bases between them. CDR3 length: 15 residues. CDR3 loop: CASSPHQDTNYGYTF. The CDR3 bases are TGTGCCAGTAGTCCCCACCAGGATACTAACTATGGCTACACCTTC. The variable domain in full, with the rest retrieved from reference TRBV19 and TRBJ1-2, is DGGITQSPKYLFRKEGQNVTLSCEQNLNHDAMYWYRQDPGQGLRLIYYSQIVNDFQKGDIAEGYSVSREKKESFPLTVTSAQKNPTAFYLCASSPHQDTNYGYTFGSGTRLTVV.